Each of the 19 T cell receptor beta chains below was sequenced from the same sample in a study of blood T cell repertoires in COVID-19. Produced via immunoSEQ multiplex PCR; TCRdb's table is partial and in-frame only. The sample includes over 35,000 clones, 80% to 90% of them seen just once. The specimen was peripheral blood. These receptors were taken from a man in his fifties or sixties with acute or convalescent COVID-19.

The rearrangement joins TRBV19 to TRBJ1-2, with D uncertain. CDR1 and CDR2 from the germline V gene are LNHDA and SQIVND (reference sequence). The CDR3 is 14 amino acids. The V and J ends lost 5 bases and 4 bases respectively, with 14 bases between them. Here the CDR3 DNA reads TGTGCCAGTAGTCTGGCAGCGAATTCCTATGGCTACACCTTC. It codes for CASSLAANSYGYTF.

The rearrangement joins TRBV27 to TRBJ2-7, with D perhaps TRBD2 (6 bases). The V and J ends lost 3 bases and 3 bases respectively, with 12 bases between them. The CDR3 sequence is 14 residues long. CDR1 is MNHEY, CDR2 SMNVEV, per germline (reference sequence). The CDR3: CASSFWGEVYEQYF. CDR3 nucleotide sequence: TGTGCCAGCAGTTTTTGGGGGGAGGTCTACGAGCAGTACTTC.

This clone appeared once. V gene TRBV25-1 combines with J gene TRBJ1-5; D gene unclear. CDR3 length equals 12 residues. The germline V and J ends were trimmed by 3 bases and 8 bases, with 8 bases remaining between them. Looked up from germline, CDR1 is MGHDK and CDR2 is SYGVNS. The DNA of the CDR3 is TGTGCCAGCAGTGATGGCGGGGAGCCCCAGCATTTT. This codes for CASSDGGEPQHF. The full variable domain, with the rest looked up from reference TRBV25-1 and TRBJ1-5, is EADIYQTPRYLVIGTGKKITLECSQTMGHDKMYWYQQDPGMELHLIHYSYGVNSTEKGDLSSESTVSRIRTEHFPLTLESARPSHTSQYLCASSDGGEPQHFGDGTRLSIL.

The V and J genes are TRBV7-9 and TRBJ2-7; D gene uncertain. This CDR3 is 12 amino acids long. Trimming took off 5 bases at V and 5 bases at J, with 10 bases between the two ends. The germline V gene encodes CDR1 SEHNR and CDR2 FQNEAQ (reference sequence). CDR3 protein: CASSLVAHEQYF. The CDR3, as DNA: TGTGCCAGCAGCCTCGTAGCCCACGAGCAGTACTTC.

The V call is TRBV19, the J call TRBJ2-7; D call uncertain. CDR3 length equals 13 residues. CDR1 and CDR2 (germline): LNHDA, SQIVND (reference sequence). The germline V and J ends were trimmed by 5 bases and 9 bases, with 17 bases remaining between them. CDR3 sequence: CASSSRPLERQYF. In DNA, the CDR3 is TGTGCCAGTAGTTCACGACCCTTGGAGCGGCAGTACTTC.

Here the CDR3 DNA reads TGTGCCAGTAGTAGGGTCGGGGGACAGGGGTCCTACGAGCAGTACTTC. Its protein is CASSRVGGQGSYEQYF. This chain links TRBV19 with TRBJ2-7; 10 nucleotides align to TRBD1. Germline V CDR1 and CDR2: LNHDA, SQIVND (reference sequence). Trimming cost V 4 bases and J 1 base; bases outside gene matches: 7. The CDR3 length is 16 residues. The whole variable domain, remainder taken from reference TRBV19 and TRBJ2-7, is DGGITQSPKYLFRKEGQNVTLSCEQNLNHDAMYWYRQDPGQGLRLIYYSQIVNDFQKGDIAEGYSVSREKKESFPLTVTSAQKNPTAFYLCASSRVGGQGSYEQYFGPGTRLTVT.

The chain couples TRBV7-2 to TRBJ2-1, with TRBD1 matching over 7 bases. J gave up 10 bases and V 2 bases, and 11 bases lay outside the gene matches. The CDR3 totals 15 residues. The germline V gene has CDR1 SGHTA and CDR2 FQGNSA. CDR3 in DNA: TGTGCCAGCAGCTTATATTTAGGGACAGTCAAGGAGCAGTTCTTC. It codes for CASSLYLGTVKEQFF.

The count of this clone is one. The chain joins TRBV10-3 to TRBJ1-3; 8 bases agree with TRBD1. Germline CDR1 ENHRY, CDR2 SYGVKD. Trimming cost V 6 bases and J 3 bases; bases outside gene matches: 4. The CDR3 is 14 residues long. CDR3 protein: CAISGQGFGNTIYF. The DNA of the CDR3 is TGTGCCATCAGCGGACAGGGATTTGGAAACACCATATATTTT.

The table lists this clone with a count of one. Written as DNA, the CDR3 is TGTGCCAGCAGCTTAGGTTCAGGGTCGAACACCGGGGAGCTGTTTTTT. This gives the protein CASSLGSGSNTGELFF. V usage is TRBV7-6 and J usage is TRBJ2-2, with D perhaps TRBD1 (5 bases). Per the germline V gene, CDR1 is SGHVS and CDR2 is FNYEAQ. With 1 base removed from V and 0 bases from J, the gap between germline ends came to 9 bases. The CDR3 has 16 amino acids. Full variable domain (missing parts from reference TRBV7-6 and TRBJ2-2): GAGVSQSPRYKVTKRGQDVALRCDPISGHVSLYWYRQALGQGPEFLTYFNYEAQQDKSGLPNDRFSAERPEGSISTLTIQRTEQRDSAMYRCASSLGSGSNTGELFFGEGSRLTVL.

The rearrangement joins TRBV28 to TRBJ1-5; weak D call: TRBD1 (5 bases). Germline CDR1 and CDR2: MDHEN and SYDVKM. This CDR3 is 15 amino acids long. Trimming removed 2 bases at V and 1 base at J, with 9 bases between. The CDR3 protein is CASSLAGQSNQPQHF. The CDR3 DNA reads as TGTGCCAGCAGTTTAGCGGGGCAGAGCAATCAGCCCCAGCATTTT. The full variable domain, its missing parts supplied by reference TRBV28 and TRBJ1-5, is DVKVTQSSRYLVKRTGEKVFLECVQDMDHENMFWYRQDPGLGLRLIYFSYDVKMKEKGDIPEGYSVSREKKERFSLILESASTNQTSMYLCASSLAGQSNQPQHFGDGTRLSIL.

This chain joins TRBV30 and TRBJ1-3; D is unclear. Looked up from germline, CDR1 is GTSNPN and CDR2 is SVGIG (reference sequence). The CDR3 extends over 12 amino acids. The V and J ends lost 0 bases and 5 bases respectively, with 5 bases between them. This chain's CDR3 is CAWSVLRNTIYF. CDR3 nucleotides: TGTGCCTGGAGTGTACTGCGAAACACCATATATTTT.

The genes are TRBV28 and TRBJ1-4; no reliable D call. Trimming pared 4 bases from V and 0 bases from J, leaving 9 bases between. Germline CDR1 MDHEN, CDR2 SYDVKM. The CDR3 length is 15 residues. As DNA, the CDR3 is TGTGCCAGCAGTTCCCTAGACCCAACTAATGAAAAACTGTTTTTT. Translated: CASSSLDPTNEKLFF.

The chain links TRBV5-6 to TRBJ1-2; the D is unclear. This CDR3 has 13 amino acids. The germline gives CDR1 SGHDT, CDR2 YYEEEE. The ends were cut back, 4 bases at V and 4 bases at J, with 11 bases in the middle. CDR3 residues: CASSQGSSYGYTF. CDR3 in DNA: TGTGCCAGCAGCCAAGGATCTAGCTATGGCTACACCTTC.

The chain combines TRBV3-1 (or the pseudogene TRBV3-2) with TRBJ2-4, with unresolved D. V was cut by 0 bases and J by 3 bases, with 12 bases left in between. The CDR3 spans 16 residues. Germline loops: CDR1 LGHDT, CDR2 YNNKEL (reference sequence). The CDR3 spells CASSQDNGLGKNIQYF. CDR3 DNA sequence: TGTGCCAGCAGCCAAGACAATGGGCTCGGCAAAAACATTCAGTACTTC.

The chain's CDR3 is CASSPPRAGVTGELFF. CDR3 coding DNA: TGTGCCAGCTCACCACCGCGTGCGGGAGTGACCGGGGAGCTGTTTTTT. The V gene is TRBV18, the J gene TRBJ2-2; 7 bases fit TRBD2. Germline V CDR1 and CDR2: KGHSH, LQKENI. Trimming removed 0 bases from V and 5 bases from J; junction bases left unmatched: 6. The CDR3 is made up of 16 amino acids.

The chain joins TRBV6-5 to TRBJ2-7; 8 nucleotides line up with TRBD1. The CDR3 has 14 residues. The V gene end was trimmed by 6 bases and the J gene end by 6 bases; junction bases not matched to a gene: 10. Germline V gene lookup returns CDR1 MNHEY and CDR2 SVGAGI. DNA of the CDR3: TGTGCCAGCAGCCGCTCGGACAGGGCCTCCGAGCAGTACTTC. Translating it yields CASSRSDRASEQYF.

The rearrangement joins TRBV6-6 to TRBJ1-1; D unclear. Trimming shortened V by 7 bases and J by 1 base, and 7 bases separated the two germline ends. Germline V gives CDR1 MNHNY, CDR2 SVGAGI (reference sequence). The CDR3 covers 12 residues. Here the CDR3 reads CASNFPNTEAFF. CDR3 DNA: TGTGCCAGCAACTTCCCGAACACTGAAGCTTTCTTT.

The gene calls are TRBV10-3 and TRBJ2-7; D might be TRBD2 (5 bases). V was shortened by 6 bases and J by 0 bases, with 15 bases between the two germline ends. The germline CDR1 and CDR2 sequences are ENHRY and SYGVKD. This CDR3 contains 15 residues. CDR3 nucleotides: TGTGCCATCAGCCCCGGGGAATCGAGCTCCTACGAGCAGTACTTC. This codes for CAISPGESSSYEQYF.

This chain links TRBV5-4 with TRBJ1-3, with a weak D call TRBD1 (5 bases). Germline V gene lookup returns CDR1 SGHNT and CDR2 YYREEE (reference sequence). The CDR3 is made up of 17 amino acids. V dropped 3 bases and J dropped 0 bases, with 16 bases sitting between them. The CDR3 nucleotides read TGTGCCAGCAGCTCTGACAGAACTATCTACTCTGGAAACACCATATATTTT. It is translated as CASSSDRTIYSGNTIYF.